Listed below are T cell receptor beta chains from one sample, sequenced in a study of shared clonotypes between healthy human individuals. TCRdb's table, derived via immunoSEQ multiplex PCR, lists solely in-frame clones and lacks some. The sample lists about 580,000 clones; nearly 98% were seen once. Sequencing was done on a sample of naive CD8+ T cells sorted from blood. The origin of the receptors is a man aged 30 to 39 in good health. CDR3s include the opening cysteine and the closing phenylalanine or tryptophan. A D gene is named only where the DNA matches it firmly. Where a row states a size, it is once, few, many or the class of an expanded clone; other rows omit it.

d_gene,v_gene,abundance,j_gene,CDR3aa,CDR3nt
-,TRBV27,-,TRBJ2-3,CASSLSIRVGLRTADTQYF,TGTGCCAGCAGTTTATCTATTCGGGTAGGGCTACGGACAGCAGATACGCAGTATTTT
-,TRBV7-9,-,TRBJ1-1,CASGEGLTEAFF,TGTGCCAGCGGAGAGGGTTTAACTGAAGCTTTCTTT
-,TRBV15,-,TRBJ2-1,CATSRGTTSGEQFF,TGTGCCACCAGCAGAGGAACCACCTCCGGGGAGCAGTTCTTC
-,TRBV7-9,once,TRBJ2-7,CASSRRGGEAYEQYF,TGTGCCAGCAGCCGCCGTGGTGGAGAAGCCTACGAGCAGTACTTC
-,TRBV5-6,-,TRBJ1-1,CASSSGSLQAFF,TGTGCCAGCAGCTCAGGGTCACTCCAAGCTTTCTTT
-,TRBV6-9,-,TRBJ1-5,CASTRADRISNQPQHF,TGTGCCAGCACCCGGGCGGACCGCATTAGCAATCAGCCCCAGCATTTT
-,TRBV27,few,TRBJ2-7,CASSLAGSYEQYF,TGTGCCAGCAGTTTAGCAGGATCCTACGAGCAGTACTTC
-,TRBV25-1,-,TRBJ2-1,CASSDHLELPQKNEQFF,TGTGCCAGCAGTGATCACCTCGAATTACCCCAAAAGAATGAGCAGTTCTTC
-,TRBV7-9,once,TRBJ2-7,CASSPALEQYF,TGTGCCAGCAGCCCGGCTCTCGAGCAGTACTTC
-,TRBV29-1,-,TRBJ2-3,CSVEPLERTDTQYF,TGCAGCGTTGAACCGTTAGAGCGCACAGATACGCAGTATTTT
-,TRBV7-9,-,TRBJ2-1,CASSSSDPSLGSYNEQFF,TGTGCCAGCAGCTCTAGCGACCCGAGCCTCGGCTCCTACAATGAGCAGTTCTTC
TRBD1,TRBV18,-,TRBJ1-2,CASSPPGTGMHGYTF,TGTGCCAGCTCACCTCCCGGGACAGGGATGCATGGCTACACCTTC
-,TRBV28,-,TRBJ1-5,CASGLGQPQHF,TGTGCCAGCGGACTAGGGCAGCCCCAGCATTTT
-,TRBV7-9,-,TRBJ1-1,CASSETGRAMNTEAFF,TGTGCCAGCAGCGAAACGGGCAGGGCCATGAACACTGAAGCTTTCTTT
TRBD2,TRBV15,-,TRBJ2-1,CATSSELLAGIDNEQFF,TGTGCCACCAGCAGCGAACTACTAGCGGGAATTGACAATGAGCAGTTCTTC
TRBD1,TRBV5-4,-,TRBJ1-1,CASSSRGSTEAFF,TGTGCCAGCAGCTCCAGGGGGAGTACTGAAGCTTTCTTT
-,TRBV27,-,TRBJ2-1,CASSLFGDEQFF,TGTGCCAGCAGTTTATTCGGGGATGAGCAGTTCTTC
TRBD2,TRBV29-1,-,TRBJ2-7,CSVHTSGNSYEQYF,TGCAGCGTTCACACTAGCGGGAACTCCTACGAGCAGTACTTC